These T cell receptor beta chains were read from a single sample in a study of CD8 T cells in Susac syndrome. TCRdb independently ran MiXCR on the immunoSEQ multiplex PCR reads; one entry per CDR3 protein. Found here are about 150,000 distinct CDR3 sequences, 95% of them singletons; the top ten hold 0.18%. The specimen was CD8+ T cells from PBMCs. All receptors come from a human donor with Susac syndrome. Both conserved end residues are part of each CDR3. The D gene is left open where the match is weak. The size of a clone is reported for some rows only, either as once, few or many, or as a class for expanded clones.

D gene: NA
V gene: TRBV19
clone size: NA
J gene: TRBJ1-1
CDR3 protein: CASSISESTEAFF
CDR3 DNA: TGTGCCAGTAGTATTTCGGAGAGCACTGAAGCTTTCTTT

D gene: TRBD1
V gene: TRBV28
clone size: NA
J gene: TRBJ1-4
CDR3 protein: CASRVSGQTTNEKLFF
CDR3 DNA: TGTGCCAGCAGGGTTTCGGGACAGACAACTAATGAAAAACTGTTTTTT

D gene: NA
V gene: TRBV6-5
clone size: NA
J gene: TRBJ2-7
CDR3 protein: CASSYLTGKQYF
CDR3 DNA: TGTGCCAGCAGTTACTTAACCGGGAAGCAGTACTTC

D gene: TRBD2
V gene: TRBV11-2
clone size: NA
J gene: TRBJ2-7
CDR3 protein: CASSLSREAYEQYF
CDR3 DNA: TGTGCCAGCAGCTTATCCCGGGAGGCCTACGAGCAGTACTTC

D gene: NA
V gene: TRBV13
clone size: NA
J gene: TRBJ2-1
CDR3 protein: CASSFVIMDNEQFF
CDR3 DNA: TGTGCCAGCAGCTTCGTGATTATGGACAATGAGCAGTTCTTC

D gene: NA
V gene: TRBV4-1
clone size: NA
J gene: TRBJ2-1
CDR3 protein: CASSPLEGEQFF
CDR3 DNA: TGCGCCAGCAGCCCCCTGGAGGGGGAGCAGTTCTTC

D gene: NA
V gene: TRBV27
clone size: NA
J gene: TRBJ2-1
CDR3 protein: CASTTSGEQFF
CDR3 DNA: TGTGCCAGCACCACTAGTGGTGAGCAGTTCTTC

D gene: NA
V gene: TRBV27
clone size: NA
J gene: TRBJ2-1
CDR3 protein: CASSFVSYNEQFF
CDR3 DNA: TGTGCCAGCAGTTTTGTGTCCTACAATGAGCAGTTCTTC

D gene: TRBD1
V gene: TRBV6-6
clone size: NA
J gene: TRBJ1-2
CDR3 protein: CAIEEQGIDGYTF
CDR3 DNA: TGTGCCATAGAGGAACAGGGGATAGATGGCTACACCTTC

D gene: NA
V gene: TRBV3-1
clone size: NA
J gene: TRBJ2-7
CDR3 protein: CASSQESERRADEQYF
CDR3 DNA: TGTGCCAGCAGCCAAGAATCGGAACGGAGAGCGGACGAGCAGTACTTC

D gene: NA
V gene: TRBV15
clone size: NA
J gene: TRBJ2-5
CDR3 protein: CATRPAGQTEYQETQYF
CDR3 DNA: TGTGCCACCCGTCCGGCAGGCCAGACGGAATACCAAGAGACCCAGTACTTC

D gene: NA
V gene: TRBV5-4
clone size: NA
J gene: TRBJ1-2
CDR3 protein: CASSEGVGGYTF
CDR3 DNA: TGTGCCAGCAGTGAGGGTGTAGGGGGCTACACCTTC

D gene: NA
V gene: TRBV13
clone size: NA
J gene: TRBJ2-7
CDR3 protein: CASSLGPSTAYEQYF
CDR3 DNA: TGTGCCAGCAGCTTAGGCCCTAGCACCGCCTACGAGCAGTACTTC

D gene: NA
V gene: TRBV20-1
clone size: NA
J gene: TRBJ2-1
CDR3 protein: CRLIGGERLYNEQFF
CDR3 DNA: TGCAGGCTTATAGGGGGAGAGAGACTTTACAATGAGCAGTTCTTC

D gene: NA
V gene: TRBV12-3/TRBV12-4
clone size: NA
J gene: TRBJ2-1
CDR3 protein: CASSPNYNEQFF
CDR3 DNA: TGTGCCAGCAGTCCGAACTACAATGAGCAGTTCTTC

D gene: NA
V gene: TRBV25-1
clone size: NA
J gene: TRBJ2-7
CDR3 protein: CASSGAAYEQYF
CDR3 DNA: TGTGCCAGCAGTGGGGCGGCTTACGAGCAGTACTTC

D gene: NA
V gene: TRBV30
clone size: NA
J gene: TRBJ1-1
CDR3 protein: CAWSVVQNTEAFF
CDR3 DNA: TGTGCCTGGAGTGTGGTCCAGAACACTGAAGCTTTCTTT

D gene: NA
V gene: TRBV20-1
clone size: NA
J gene: TRBJ2-7
CDR3 protein: CSAREWTYEQYF
CDR3 DNA: TGCAGTGCTAGAGAGTGGACCTACGAGCAGTACTTC

D gene: NA
V gene: TRBV28
clone size: NA
J gene: TRBJ1-5
CDR3 protein: CASRRAGNQPQHF
CDR3 DNA: TGTGCCAGCAGACGGGCTGGCAATCAGCCCCAGCATTTT

D gene: NA
V gene: TRBV14
clone size: NA
J gene: TRBJ2-7
CDR3 protein: CASSQDNRYYEQYF
CDR3 DNA: TGTGCCAGCAGCCAAGATAACAGATACTACGAGCAGTACTTC

D gene: NA
V gene: TRBV3-1
clone size: NA
J gene: TRBJ1-5
CDR3 protein: CASSQRDTWGNQPQHF
CDR3 DNA: TGTGCCAGCAGCCAAAGGGACACATGGGGCAATCAGCCCCAGCATTTT

D gene: NA
V gene: TRBV14
clone size: NA
J gene: TRBJ2-1
CDR3 protein: CASSRGVGHEQFF
CDR3 DNA: TGTGCCAGCAGCCGGGGGGTAGGCCATGAGCAGTTCTTC

D gene: NA
V gene: TRBV4-1
clone size: NA
J gene: TRBJ1-3
CDR3 protein: CASSQELNTIYF
CDR3 DNA: TGCGCCAGCAGCCAAGAGTTAAACACCATATATTTT

D gene: NA
V gene: TRBV28
clone size: once
J gene: TRBJ2-1
CDR3 protein: CASSFPSAGENEQFF
CDR3 DNA: TGTGCCAGCAGTTTCCCCTCAGCTGGGGAGAATGAGCAGTTCTTC

D gene: TRBD2
V gene: TRBV12-3/TRBV12-4
clone size: NA
J gene: TRBJ2-1
CDR3 protein: CASSRGLGEYNEQFF
CDR3 DNA: TGTGCCAGCAGCCGCGGACTAGGGGAGTACAATGAGCAGTTCTTC

D gene: TRBD1
V gene: TRBV6-5
clone size: NA
J gene: TRBJ2-2
CDR3 protein: CASHSGTGGIGELFF
CDR3 DNA: TGTGCCAGCCACTCGGGGACAGGGGGCATCGGGGAGCTGTTTTTT

D gene: NA
V gene: TRBV5-1
clone size: NA
J gene: TRBJ2-2
CDR3 protein: CASSLGRVEDGELFF
CDR3 DNA: TGCGCCAGCAGCTTGGGTCGGGTTGAGGACGGGGAGCTGTTTTTT

D gene: TRBD2
V gene: TRBV20-1
clone size: NA
J gene: TRBJ2-1
CDR3 protein: CSARDPSGSGNEQFF
CDR3 DNA: TGCAGTGCTAGAGATCCTAGCGGGAGTGGGAATGAGCAGTTCTTC

D gene: NA
V gene: TRBV5-5
clone size: NA
J gene: TRBJ2-2
CDR3 protein: CASSLEIPGELFF
CDR3 DNA: TGTGCCAGCAGCTTGGAGATTCCGGGGGAGCTGTTTTTT

D gene: NA
V gene: TRBV27
clone size: NA
J gene: TRBJ1-1
CDR3 protein: CASSPGETAEAFF
CDR3 DNA: TGTGCCAGCAGCCCCGGCGAAACGGCTGAAGCTTTCTTT

D gene: NA
V gene: TRBV19
clone size: NA
J gene: TRBJ1-5
CDR3 protein: CASSIEGSRQPQHF
CDR3 DNA: TGTGCCAGTAGTATAGAGGGCAGCAGACAGCCCCAGCATTTT

D gene: NA
V gene: TRBV12-3/TRBV12-4
clone size: NA
J gene: TRBJ2-3
CDR3 protein: CASSSLISDTQYF
CDR3 DNA: TGTGCCAGCAGTAGTCTCATTTCAGATACGCAGTATTTT

D gene: NA
V gene: TRBV27
clone size: NA
J gene: TRBJ2-7
CDR3 protein: CASSSRGGAHEQYF
CDR3 DNA: TGTGCCAGCAGTTCCCGTGGAGGGGCCCACGAGCAGTACTTC

D gene: TRBD1
V gene: TRBV5-1
clone size: NA
J gene: TRBJ2-7
CDR3 protein: CASESGTGSDEQYF
CDR3 DNA: TGCGCCAGCGAGAGCGGGACAGGGAGTGACGAGCAGTACTTC

D gene: NA
V gene: TRBV20-1
clone size: NA
J gene: TRBJ2-3
CDR3 protein: CSARVRGTDTQYF
CDR3 DNA: TGCAGTGCTAGAGTCCGCGGCACAGATACGCAGTATTTT

D gene: NA
V gene: TRBV20-1
clone size: NA
J gene: TRBJ2-7
CDR3 protein: CSASVSRSSSEQYF
CDR3 DNA: TGCAGTGCTAGTGTATCCAGATCCTCCTCGGAGCAGTACTTC

D gene: TRBD2
V gene: TRBV12-3/TRBV12-4
clone size: NA
J gene: TRBJ2-3
CDR3 protein: CASSLKYWTSGRTADTQYF
CDR3 DNA: TGTGCCAGCAGTTTAAAGTACTGGACTAGCGGGAGAACCGCAGATACGCAGTATTTT

D gene: NA
V gene: TRBV4-1
clone size: NA
J gene: TRBJ2-3
CDR3 protein: CASSQPLLAEGADTQYF
CDR3 DNA: TGCGCCAGCAGCCAACCCCTCCTAGCGGAGGGGGCAGATACGCAGTATTTT

D gene: TRBD2
V gene: TRBV12-3/TRBV12-4
clone size: NA
J gene: TRBJ2-7
CDR3 protein: CASRNIAGGPRAYEQYF
CDR3 DNA: TGTGCCAGCAGAAATATAGCGGGAGGGCCGAGAGCCTACGAGCAGTACTTC

D gene: TRBD1
V gene: TRBV4-2
clone size: NA
J gene: TRBJ2-7
CDR3 protein: CASSRPRDRGRYEQYF
CDR3 DNA: TGTGCCAGCAGCCGCCCCCGGGACAGGGGACGCTACGAGCAGTACTTC

D gene: NA
V gene: TRBV6-1
clone size: NA
J gene: TRBJ1-1
CDR3 protein: CASSETGNTEAFF
CDR3 DNA: TGTGCCAGCAGTGAAACAGGGAACACTGAAGCTTTCTTT

D gene: NA
V gene: TRBV4-1
clone size: NA
J gene: TRBJ1-1
CDR3 protein: CASSQEEGRSTEAFF
CDR3 DNA: TGCGCCAGCAGCCAAGAGGAGGGGAGGAGCACTGAAGCTTTCTTT

D gene: NA
V gene: TRBV12-3/TRBV12-4
clone size: NA
J gene: TRBJ2-3
CDR3 protein: CASSSRGIPDTQYF
CDR3 DNA: TGTGCCAGCAGCTCACGGGGGATCCCAGATACGCAGTATTTT

D gene: TRBD1
V gene: TRBV13
clone size: NA
J gene: TRBJ2-7
CDR3 protein: CASSLGGQASSYEQYF
CDR3 DNA: TGTGCCAGCAGCTTAGGGGGACAGGCAAGCTCCTACGAGCAGTACTTC

D gene: NA
V gene: TRBV30
clone size: NA
J gene: TRBJ2-2
CDR3 protein: CAWSVGGTGELFF
CDR3 DNA: TGTGCCTGGAGTGTAGGCGGCACCGGGGAGCTGTTTTTT

D gene: NA
V gene: TRBV20-1
clone size: NA
J gene: TRBJ2-1
CDR3 protein: CSARWSSRDNEQFF
CDR3 DNA: TGCAGTGCTAGATGGAGTAGCCGGGATAATGAGCAGTTCTTC

D gene: NA
V gene: TRBV18
clone size: NA
J gene: TRBJ2-7
CDR3 protein: CASSPPRRNEQYF
CDR3 DNA: TGTGCCAGCTCACCTCCCCGAAGAAACGAGCAGTACTTC

D gene: NA
V gene: TRBV6-1
clone size: once
J gene: TRBJ2-7
CDR3 protein: CASSEGHRAYEQYF
CDR3 DNA: TGTGCCAGCAGCGAAGGACACAGGGCGTACGAGCAGTACTTC

D gene: NA
V gene: TRBV19
clone size: NA
J gene: TRBJ2-7
CDR3 protein: CASSPLARNEQYF
CDR3 DNA: TGTGCCAGTAGTCCCCTGGCAAGGAACGAGCAGTACTTC

D gene: TRBD1
V gene: TRBV4-1
clone size: NA
J gene: TRBJ2-5
CDR3 protein: CASSQGQGADKNQYF
CDR3 DNA: TGCGCCAGCAGCCAGGGACAGGGGGCCGACAAAAACCAGTACTTC

D gene: NA
V gene: TRBV12-3/TRBV12-4
clone size: NA
J gene: TRBJ2-4
CDR3 protein: CASSSPVAKNIQYF
CDR3 DNA: TGTGCCAGCAGTTCCCCAGTAGCCAAAAACATTCAGTACTTC

D gene: TRBD2
V gene: TRBV20-1
clone size: NA
J gene: TRBJ2-7
CDR3 protein: CSAKVPSGALEQYF
CDR3 DNA: TGCAGTGCAAAGGTGCCTAGCGGAGCGCTGGAGCAGTACTTC

D gene: NA
V gene: TRBV7-2
clone size: NA
J gene: TRBJ1-1
CDR3 protein: CASSSETVLTEAFF
CDR3 DNA: TGTGCCAGCAGCTCGGAGACAGTCCTCACTGAAGCTTTCTTT

D gene: NA
V gene: TRBV19
clone size: once
J gene: TRBJ1-1
CDR3 protein: CASSTSLLMNTEAFF
CDR3 DNA: TGTGCCAGTAGTACTTCCTTGCTAATGAACACTGAAGCTTTCTTT

D gene: NA
V gene: TRBV11-3
clone size: NA
J gene: TRBJ2-1
CDR3 protein: CASSARDAVYNEQFF
CDR3 DNA: TGTGCCAGCAGCGCGCGGGACGCGGTCTACAATGAGCAGTTCTTC

D gene: NA
V gene: TRBV2
clone size: few
J gene: TRBJ1-1
CDR3 protein: CASSEGVNTEAFF
CDR3 DNA: TGTGCCAGCAGTGAGGGGGTGAACACTGAAGCTTTCTTT

D gene: TRBD2
V gene: TRBV11-3
clone size: NA
J gene: TRBJ2-2
CDR3 protein: CASSSAGGNTGELFF
CDR3 DNA: TGTGCCAGCAGCTCAGCGGGAGGGAACACCGGGGAGCTGTTTTTT

D gene: NA
V gene: TRBV13
clone size: NA
J gene: TRBJ1-2
CDR3 protein: CASSSRMGYGYTF
CDR3 DNA: TGTGCCAGCAGCTCTCGGATGGGCTATGGCTACACCTTC

D gene: TRBD1
V gene: TRBV2
clone size: NA
J gene: TRBJ2-7
CDR3 protein: CASRDSDRGRYEQYF
CDR3 DNA: TGTGCCAGCAGGGATAGCGACAGGGGACGCTACGAGCAGTACTTC